This T cell receptor (beta chain) was captured in a study of OX40 agonist ivuxolimab in advanced cancers. Findings and limits, study-wide: Expanded clones were, on average, more numerous among CD8+ T cells than CD4+. Patients who responded partially at 0.1-3.0 mg/kg showed clonal expansion ranking among the lowest. A proportion of nonresponders additionally exhibited low normalized T-cell clonal expansion.

This clone was seen only once. Antigen: not known. J lost 8 bases, V lost 2 bases, and 4 bases had no gene match. Germline CDR1 SGDLS, CDR2 YYNGEE. The CDR3 extends over 14 amino acids. Here immunoSEQ multiplex PCR was the method, and the copy in TCRdb shows in-frame clones only, minus some. The repertoire holds some 83,000 clones, with 90% as singletons. Here the sequenced sample was CD4+ or CD8+ T cells sorted from blood, taken in a trial of the OX40 agonist ivuxolimab. The chain has TRBV9 and TRBJ1-4; TRBD1 aligns across 9 bases. The receptor comes from an adult with an advanced solid tumor such as melanoma, head and neck, liver or kidney cancer. The CDR3 region is CASSVGQGSEKLFF. The CDR3 nucleotides are TGTGCCAGCAGCGTGGGACAGGGATCCGAAAAACTGTTTTTT.